These 21 T cell receptor beta chains originate from one sample sequenced in a study of graft-versus-host responses after intestinal transplantation. Libraries were prepared by immunoSEQ multiplex PCR; TCRdb keeps only in-frame clonotypes and omits some of them. The sample holds 39,000 or so clones, over 90% seen once. Their target antigens are unknown. The input for sequencing was unstimulated CD8+ T cells sorted from spleen or lymph node cells, taken before transplant. The receptors here all came from a human donor who was the organ donor for an intestinal transplant.

In DNA, the CDR3 is TGTGCCAGCAGCTTAGCTACAGGGGATGGCTACACCTTC. This sequence encodes CASSLATGDGYTF. The chain uses TRBV7-6 and TRBJ1-2, with 7 positions matching TRBD1. Germline V gives CDR1 SGHVS, CDR2 FNYEAQ. The CDR3 runs to 13 residues. J gave up 6 bases and V 0 bases, and 1 base lay outside the gene matches.

This chain joins TRBV29-1 and TRBJ2-7; maybe TRBD2 (7 bases). From germline, CDR1 is SQVTM and CDR2 ANQGSEA. The CDR3 contains 11 residues. The V end was cut by 6 bases, the J end by 5 bases, with 11 bases between. Here the CDR3 DNA reads TGCAGCGTCGAGGGGGGGGACGAGCAGTACTTC. Translation gives CSVEGGDEQYF.

This chain connects TRBV28 to TRBJ2-7; the match to TRBD2 covers 14 bases. This CDR3 spans 15 amino acids. Germline V gene data show CDR1 as MDHEN and CDR2 as SYDVKM. With 5 bases clipped from V and 5 bases from J, the junction kept 5 bases outside the gene matches. The CDR3 spells CASSLGTSGSNEQYF. The CDR3 DNA reads as TGTGCCAGCAGTCTCGGGACTAGCGGGAGTAACGAGCAGTACTTC.

The chain is built from TRBV19 and TRBJ2-7, with TRBD2 as a possible D gene (5 bases). Germline CDR1 is LNHDA and CDR2 is SQIVND (reference sequence). Trimming pared 5 bases from V and 3 bases from J, leaving 14 bases between. The length of the CDR3 is 14 residues. The CDR3 is CASSSRGSYYEQYF. For the CDR3, the DNA is TGTGCCAGTAGTTCTCGAGGGAGCTACTACGAGCAGTACTTC.

This chain connects TRBV6-6 to TRBJ2-3, with D unclear. The germline V and J ends were trimmed by 1 base and 0 bases, with 11 bases remaining between them. Looked up from germline, CDR1 is MNHNY and CDR2 is SVGAGI (reference sequence). This CDR3 region has 16 residues. The CDR3 bases are TGTGCCAGCAGTTACTACAAGGACCCCAGCACAGATACGCAGTATTTT. Its translation is CASSYYKDPSTDTQYF.

The genes are TRBV4-2 and TRBJ2-7, with 10 bases lining up with TRBD2. CDR3 length: 15 residues. V shed 1 base, J shed 6 bases, and the junction held 6 bases outside the gene matches. From germline, CDR1 is LGHNA and CDR2 YNFKEQ. The CDR3 DNA follows: TGTGCCAGCAGCCAAGGGCTAGCGGGAGTAGGCGAGCAGTACTTC. Translated: CASSQGLAGVGEQYF.

The chain carries TRBV5-1 and TRBJ2-7; no reliable D call. Germline V lookup: CDR1 SGHRS, CDR2 YFSETQ. The CDR3 covers 14 residues. V lost 3 bases, J lost 2 bases, and 12 bases lay in between. The CDR3, as DNA: TGCGCCAGCAGCTACGGGCTAGGAACCTACGAGCAGTACTTC. Encoded protein: CASSYGLGTYEQYF.

This sequence joins TRBV27 and TRBJ2-1; weak D call: TRBD1 (5 bases). CDR3 length equals 13 residues. The germline V and J ends were trimmed by 3 bases and 5 bases, with 8 bases remaining between them. Germline V CDR1 and CDR2: MNHEY, SMNVEV (reference sequence). CDR3 bases: TGTGCCAGCAGTTTTGACAGCAACAATGAGCAGTTCTTC. Residues: CASSFDSNNEQFF.

This rearrangement joins TRBV27 to TRBJ2-3, with TRBD2 identical over 10 bases. J gave up 14 bases and V 2 bases, and 10 bases lay outside the gene matches. The CDR3 is 14 amino acids. The V gene's germline CDR1 is MNHEY and CDR2 SMNVEV (reference sequence). This CDR3 is CASSLIEREGRVYF. The DNA of the CDR3 is TGTGCCAGCAGTTTAATCGAGCGGGAGGGCCGGGTGTATTTT.

This rearrangement joins TRBV4-1 to TRBJ2-1; 7 bases agree with TRBD1. The CDR3 spans 17 residues. Germline V lookup: CDR1 MGHRA, CDR2 YSYEKL. V lost 4 bases and J lost 5; bases outside the gene matches: 14. The CDR3 protein is CASSPYTGVNVNNEQFF. In DNA, the CDR3 is TGCGCCAGCAGCCCATATACAGGGGTCAATGTTAACAATGAGCAGTTCTTC.

The chain uses TRBV6-1 and TRBJ2-3, with D unresolved. CDR3 length equals 13 residues. V was trimmed by 8 bases and J by 2 bases, leaving 11 bases between them. In germline, CDR1 is MNHNS, CDR2 SASEGT. The chain's CDR3 is CASWGYFTDTQYF. The CDR3 DNA follows: TGTGCCAGCTGGGGATACTTCACAGATACGCAGTATTTT.

The chain carries TRBV28 and TRBJ2-1; D is tentatively TRBD1 or TRBD2 (5 bases each). CDR1 and CDR2 from the germline V gene are MDHEN and SYDVKM. The germline V and J ends were trimmed by 3 bases and 4 bases, with 13 bases remaining between them. The CDR3 runs 15 residues. CDR3 in amino acids: CASSFGDTGYNEQFF. The CDR3 region has the DNA TGTGCCAGCAGTTTCGGGGATACAGGATACAATGAGCAGTTCTTC.

J is TRBJ2-5 and V is TRBV30; D not resolved. There are 11 residues in the CDR3. V was clipped by 6 bases and J by 4 bases, with 9 bases between them. Germline CDR1 GTSNPN, CDR2 SVGIG (reference sequence). The CDR3 reads CACKPLETQYF. As DNA, the CDR3 is TGTGCCTGTAAGCCTTTAGAGACCCAGTACTTC.

CDR3 region: CASKAGVSDTQYF. In DNA form, the CDR3 reads TGTGCCAGCAAGGCGGGAGTGTCAGATACGCAGTATTTT. V gene TRBV27 combines with J gene TRBJ2-3, with 7 bases fitting TRBD2. CDR3 length equals 13 residues. V was clipped by 7 bases and J by 4 bases; unmatched bases: 5. Germline values: CDR1 MNHEY, CDR2 SMNVEV (reference sequence).

V gene TRBV4-1 combines with J gene TRBJ1-5, with a weak D call TRBD1 (6 bases). This CDR3 region has 16 residues. V lost 0 bases to trimming and J lost 7 bases, with 16 bases between them. From germline, CDR1 is MGHRA and CDR2 YSYEKL. The CDR3 region is CASSQESTGGEQPQHF. The CDR3 coding sequence is TGCGCCAGCAGCCAAGAATCGACGGGGGGCGAACAGCCCCAGCATTTT.

The genes are TRBV11-3 and TRBJ2-7; TRBD2 is a possible D gene (6 bases). The germline V gene encodes CDR1 SGHNT and CDR2 YENEEA. The CDR3 is 12 amino acids. Deletions cut 6 bases from V and 2 bases from J, with 8 bases between. CDR3: CASRGLPYEQYF. The CDR3 region has the DNA TGTGCCAGCAGGGGACTGCCCTACGAGCAGTACTTC.

The rearrangement joins TRBV7-8 to TRBJ2-1, with D uncertain. The CDR3 is 13 residues long. Germline CDR1 SGHVS, CDR2 FQNEAQ. The germline V and J ends were trimmed by 1 base and 8 bases, with 9 bases remaining between them. The DNA for the CDR3 is TGTGCCAGCAGCTTAGGAGGTACGTATGAGCAGTTCTTC. Its protein is CASSLGGTYEQFF.

This sequence joins TRBV15 and TRBJ2-1; D is ambiguous. Trimming took 3 bases from V and 6 from J, leaving 12 bases between them. Germline CDR1 reads LNHNV; CDR2 reads YYDKDF (reference sequence). This CDR3 has 14 amino acids. CDR3 sequence reads: CATSSVPRGNEQFF. DNA of the CDR3: TGTGCCACCAGCAGTGTACCCCGAGGCAATGAGCAGTTCTTC. Full variable domain (missing parts from reference TRBV15 and TRBJ2-1): DAMVIQNPRYQVTQFGKPVTLSCSQTLNHNVMYWYQQKSSQAPKLLFHYYDKDFNNEADTPDNFQSRRPNTSFCFLDIRSPGLGDTAMYLCATSSVPRGNEQFFGPGTRLTVL.

The genes are TRBV7-3 and TRBJ2-3, with 11 bases that match TRBD2. Germline-derived CDR1 and CDR2 are SGHTA and FQGTGA. There are 15 residues in the CDR3. J lost 1 base, V lost 4 bases, and 1 base had no gene match. CDR3 loop: CASSSGLAGTDTQYF. In DNA, the CDR3 is TGTGCCAGCAGCTCGGGACTAGCGGGCACAGATACGCAGTATTTT.

The J gene is TRBJ2-5, the V gene TRBV27; 14 bases fit TRBD2. Germline-derived CDR1 and CDR2 are MNHEY and SMNVEV (reference sequence). The CDR3 length is 18 residues. V lost 6 bases to trimming and J lost 4 bases; unmatched junction nucleotides: 13. CDR3 coding DNA: TGTGCCAGCAGGGAGACTAGCGGGAGGGTCCTTAGGACAGAGACCCAGTACTTC. Translation gives CASRETSGRVLRTETQYF.

The rearrangement uses TRBV27 and TRBJ2-7; 7 bases agree with TRBD2. The length of the CDR3 is 13 residues. The junction had 2 bases not matched to a gene; V was cut back by 3 bases and J by 3 bases. The V gene's germline CDR1 is MNHEY and CDR2 SMNVEV (reference sequence). The CDR3 DNA is TGTGCCAGCAGTTTGACTAGCAGCTACGAGCAGTACTTC. This translates into CASSLTSSYEQYF.